Below, one T cell receptor beta chain is given with its context. Antigen specificity is unknown. The entry originates in a study of OX40 agonist ivuxolimab in advanced cancers. About the study: Cohort: 80% to 90% men, mean age 60, aged roughly 23 to 79.

Measured with immunoSEQ multiplex PCR; TCRdb has only the in-frame clones, and not every one. In the table there are tens of thousands of clones, about 90% of which are singletons. Study-level findings and limits: Partial responders at 0.1-3.0 mg/kg had among the lowest clonal expansion. The study observed clonal expansion of CD4+ and CD8+ blood T cells by week 6 at 0.1 to 3.0 mg/kg.

Sequenced here: CD4+ or CD8+ T cells sorted from blood, sampled in a trial of the OX40 agonist ivuxolimab. The sequence was collected from an adult with an advanced solid tumor such as melanoma, head and neck, liver or kidney cancer.

The CDR3 DNA is TGCGCCAGCAGCTTGGACATCGGGGGCGGTCAAGAGACCCAGTACTTC. Translating it yields CASSLDIGGGQETQYF. This sequence joins TRBV5-1 and TRBJ2-5; D assignment may be TRBD1 or TRBD2 (6 bases each). The CDR3 covers 16 residues. The germline gives CDR1 SGHRS, CDR2 YFSETQ. Trimming cost V 0 bases and J 2 bases, with 14 bases left between them.